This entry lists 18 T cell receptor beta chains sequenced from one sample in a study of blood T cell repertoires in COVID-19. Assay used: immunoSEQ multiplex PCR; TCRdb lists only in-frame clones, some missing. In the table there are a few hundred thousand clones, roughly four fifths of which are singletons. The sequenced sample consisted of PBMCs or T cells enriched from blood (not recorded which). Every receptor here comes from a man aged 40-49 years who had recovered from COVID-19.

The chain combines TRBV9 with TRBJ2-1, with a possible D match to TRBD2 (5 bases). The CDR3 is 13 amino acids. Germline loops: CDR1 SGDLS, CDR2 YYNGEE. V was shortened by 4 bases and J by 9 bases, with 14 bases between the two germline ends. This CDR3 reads CASSPAFRGEQFF. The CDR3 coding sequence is TGTGCCAGCAGCCCCGCGTTTCGGGGTGAGCAGTTCTTC.

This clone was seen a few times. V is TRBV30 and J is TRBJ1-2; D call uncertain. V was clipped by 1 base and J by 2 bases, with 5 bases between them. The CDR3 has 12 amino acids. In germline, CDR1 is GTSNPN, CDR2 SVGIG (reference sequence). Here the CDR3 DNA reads TGTGCCTGGAGTGGGGAGAACTATGGCTACACCTTC. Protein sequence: CAWSGENYGYTF.

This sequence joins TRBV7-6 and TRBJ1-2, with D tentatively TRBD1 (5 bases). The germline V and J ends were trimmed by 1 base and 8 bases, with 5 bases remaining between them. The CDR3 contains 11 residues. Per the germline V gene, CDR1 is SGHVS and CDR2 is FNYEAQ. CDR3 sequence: CASSLGGGYTF. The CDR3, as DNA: TGTGCCAGCAGCTTAGGGGGCGGCTACACCTTC.

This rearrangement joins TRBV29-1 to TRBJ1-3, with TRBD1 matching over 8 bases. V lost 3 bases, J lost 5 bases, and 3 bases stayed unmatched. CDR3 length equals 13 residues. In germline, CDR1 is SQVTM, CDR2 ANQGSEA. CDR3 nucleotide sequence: TGCAGCGTTGATGGACAGGGTAGAAACACCATATATTTT. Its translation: CSVDGQGRNTIYF.

Written as DNA, the CDR3 is TGTGCCATTGGACAGGGCGATGTAGGGGACTATGGCTACACCTTC. This sequence encodes CAIGQGDVGDYGYTF. The chain has TRBV7-9 and TRBJ1-2, with TRBD1 matching 8 bases. The CDR3 spans 15 residues. CDR1 and CDR2 (germline): SEHNR, FQNEAQ (reference sequence). The J segment lost 3 bases and the V segment lost 10 bases, leaving 13 bases of the junction unmatched.

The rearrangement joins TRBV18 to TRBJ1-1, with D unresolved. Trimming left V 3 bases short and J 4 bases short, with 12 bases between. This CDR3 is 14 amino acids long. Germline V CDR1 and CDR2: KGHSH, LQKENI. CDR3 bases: TGTGCCAGCTCACCGAACCACGCGGGCACTGAAGCTTTCTTT. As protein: CASSPNHAGTEAFF.

The CDR3 loop is CASSSPRGTSDTGELFF. DNA for the CDR3: TGTGCCAGCAGCTCACCCCGTGGCACTAGCGATACCGGGGAGCTGTTTTTT. The chain is built from TRBV9 and TRBJ2-2, with 7 bases matching TRBD2. Germline lookup yields CDR1 SGDLS and CDR2 YYNGEE. This CDR3 region has 17 residues. J gave up 5 bases and V 4 bases, and 14 bases lay outside the gene matches.

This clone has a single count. This CDR3 reads CASSPPTWTGPNYGYTF. In nucleotides, the CDR3 is TGTGCCAGCTCACCACCGACGTGGACAGGGCCAAACTATGGCTACACCTTC. The genes are TRBV18 and TRBJ1-2; 8 bases match TRBD1. The CDR3 extends over 17 amino acids. J gave up 2 bases and V 0 bases, and 8 bases lay outside the gene matches. The germline V gene has CDR1 KGHSH and CDR2 LQKENI.

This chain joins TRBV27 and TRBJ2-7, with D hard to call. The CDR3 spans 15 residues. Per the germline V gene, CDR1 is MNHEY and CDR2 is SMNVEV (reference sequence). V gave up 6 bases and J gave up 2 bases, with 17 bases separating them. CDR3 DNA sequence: TGTGCCAGCAGGACGATTTACACAGAGACCTACGAGCAGTACTTC. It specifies CASRTIYTETYEQYF.

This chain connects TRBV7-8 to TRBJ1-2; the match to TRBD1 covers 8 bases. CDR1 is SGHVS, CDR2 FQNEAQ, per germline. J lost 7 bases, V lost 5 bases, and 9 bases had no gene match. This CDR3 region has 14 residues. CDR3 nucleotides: TGTGCCAGCAGCCTTCCGGGACAGGTGCCTGGCTACACCTTC. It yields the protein CASSLPGQVPGYTF.

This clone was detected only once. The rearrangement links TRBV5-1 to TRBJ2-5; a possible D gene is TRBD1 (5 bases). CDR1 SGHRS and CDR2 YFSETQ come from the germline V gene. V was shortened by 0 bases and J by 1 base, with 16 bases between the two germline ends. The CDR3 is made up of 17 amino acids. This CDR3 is CASSLAGYRLAQETQYF. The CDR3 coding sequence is TGCGCCAGCAGCTTGGCCGGGTACAGGTTGGCCCAAGAGACCCAGTACTTC.

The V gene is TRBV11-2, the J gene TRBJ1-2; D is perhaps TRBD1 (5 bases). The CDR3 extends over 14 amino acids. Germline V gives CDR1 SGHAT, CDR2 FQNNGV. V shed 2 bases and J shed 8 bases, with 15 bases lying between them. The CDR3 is CASSLSGQGQGYTF. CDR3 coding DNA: TGTGCCAGCAGCTTAAGTGGCCAGGGCCAGGGCTACACCTTC. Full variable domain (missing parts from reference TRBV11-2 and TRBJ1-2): EAGVAQSPRYKIIEKRQSVAFWCNPISGHATLYWYQQILGQGPKLLIQFQNNGVVDDSQLPKDRFSAERLKGVDSTLKIQPAKLEDSAVYLCASSLSGQGQGYTFGSGTRLTVV.

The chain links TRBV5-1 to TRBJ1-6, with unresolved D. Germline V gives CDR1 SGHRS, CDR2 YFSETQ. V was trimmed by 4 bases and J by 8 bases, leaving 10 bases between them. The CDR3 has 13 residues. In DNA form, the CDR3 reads TGCGCCAGCAGCGTCCAGGAGGATTCACCCCTCCACTTT. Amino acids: CASSVQEDSPLHF.

The CDR3 bases are TGCGCCAGCAGCCCCCGGGGCTCCTACAATGAGCAGTTCTTC. This sequence encodes CASSPRGSYNEQFF. V and J are TRBV5-1 and TRBJ2-1; D is perhaps TRBD2 (5 bases). The CDR3 runs to 14 residues. The V end was cut by 4 bases, the J end by 0 bases, with 8 bases between. Germline assignment: CDR1 SGHRS and CDR2 YFSETQ.

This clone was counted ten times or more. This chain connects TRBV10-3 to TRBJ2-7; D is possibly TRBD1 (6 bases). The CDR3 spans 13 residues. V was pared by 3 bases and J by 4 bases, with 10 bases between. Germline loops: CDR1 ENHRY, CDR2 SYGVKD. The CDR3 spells CAISDGTSYEQYF. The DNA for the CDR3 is TGTGCCATCAGTGACGGGACATCGTACGAGCAGTACTTC.

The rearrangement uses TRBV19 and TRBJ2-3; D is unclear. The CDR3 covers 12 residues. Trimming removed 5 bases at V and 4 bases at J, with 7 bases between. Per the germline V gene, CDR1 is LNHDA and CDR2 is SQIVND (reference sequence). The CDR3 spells CASSSAADTQYF. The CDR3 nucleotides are TGTGCCAGTAGTTCCGCGGCAGATACGCAGTATTTT.

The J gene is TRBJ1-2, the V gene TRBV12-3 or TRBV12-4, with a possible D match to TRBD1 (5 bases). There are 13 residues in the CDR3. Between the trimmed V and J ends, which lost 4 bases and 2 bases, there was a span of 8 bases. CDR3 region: CASSSTVNYGYTF. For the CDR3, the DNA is TGTGCCAGCAGTTCGACAGTAAACTATGGCTACACCTTC.

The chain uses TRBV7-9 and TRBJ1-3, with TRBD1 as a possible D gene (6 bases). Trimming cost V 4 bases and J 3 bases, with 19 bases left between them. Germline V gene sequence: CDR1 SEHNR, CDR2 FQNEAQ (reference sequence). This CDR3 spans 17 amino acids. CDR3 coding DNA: TGTGCCAGCAGCTCCAGCTTGAAGGGGGGGGTTGGAAACACCATATATTTT. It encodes CASSSSLKGGVGNTIYF.